These T cell receptor beta chains were read from a single sample in a study of T cells in Graves' hyperthyroidism and ophthalmopathy. TCRdb passed the multiplex PCR reads through MiXCR, listing each CDR3 protein once. The table includes approximately 600,000 distinct CDR3 sequences, 20% to 25% detected once. The specimen was blood. These receptors all stem from a man aged 25-40 years with Graves' ophthalmopathy. CDR3s include the opening cysteine and the closing phenylalanine or tryptophan. D genes are given only for firm matches. Clone size is stated in some rows and not others, as once, few, many or a class when expanded.

TRBV7-2,-,few,TRBJ1-4,TGTGCCAGCAGCCGAAAGGTCGGGGGGGGTGAAAAACTGTTTTTT,CASSRKVGGGEKLFF
TRBV11-3,-,many,TRBJ2-1,TGTGCCAGCAGCTTAGGTACAATTAAGGATAACAATGAGCAGTTCTTC,CASSLGTIKDNNEQFF
TRBV10-1,-,-,TRBJ2-2,TGCGCCAGCAGTGATAGCGGCACCGGGGAGCTGTTTTTT,CASSDSGTGELFF
TRBV6-2/TRBV6-3,TRBD1,few,TRBJ2-4,TGTGCCAGCAGAACGACAGGGGAAGGGAATGCGAACATTCAGTACTTC,CASRTTGEGNANIQYF
TRBV19,-,-,TRBJ1-1,TGTGCCAGTAGTAAGGAGAACACTGAAGCTTTCTTT,CASSKENTEAFF
TRBV28,-,few,TRBJ2-1,TGTGCCAGCAGTTTGATGTCAGGTAACTCCTACAATGAGCAGTTCTTC,CASSLMSGNSYNEQFF
TRBV19,TRBD2,-,TRBJ2-1,TGTGCCAGTAGACTGGCGGGAGTTGGCAATGAGCAGTTCTTC,CASRLAGVGNEQFF
TRBV7-2,-,-,TRBJ2-3,TGTGCCAGCAGCTTAGGCCTGTTAGCGGGCACAGATACGCAGTATTTT,CASSLGLLAGTDTQYF
TRBV20-1,-,-,TRBJ1-5,TGCAGTGCGCGACGGTATAGCAATCAGCCCCAGCATTTT,CSARRYSNQPQHF
TRBV6-5,-,-,TRBJ2-7,TGTGCCAGCAGTTACAAGGGGTCCAGCTCCTACGAGCAGTACTTC,CASSYKGSSSYEQYF
TRBV5-1,-,-,TRBJ2-2,TGCGCCAGCAGCTTGGTAGTTTCTTGGTTACGGACGAACACCGGGGAGCTGTTTTTT,CASSLVVSWLRTNTGELFF
TRBV7-8,TRBD2,many,TRBJ2-2,TGTGCCAGCAGCTTAGTACATTGGATAGCGGGAAAAGGGGAACACACCGGGGAGCTGTTTTTT,CASSLVHWIAGKGEHTGELFF
TRBV24-1,-,few,TRBJ2-5,TGTGCCACCAGTGAAGAGGGAAGCCAAGAGACCCAGTACTTC,CATSEEGSQETQYF
TRBV11-1,-,-,TRBJ2-7,TGTGCCAGCAACAAACCCGGGTCCTACGAGCAGTACTTC,CASNKPGSYEQYF
TRBV12-3/TRBV12-4,TRBD1,few,TRBJ1-4,TGTGCCAGCAGTTCAAATACAGGGGGGAAGGCTAATGAAAAACTGTTTTTT,CASSSNTGGKANEKLFF
TRBV10-3,TRBD2,few,TRBJ2-1,TGTGCCATCAGAACGGGAGGGAAATACAATGAGCAGTTCTTC,CAIRTGGKYNEQFF
TRBV30,TRBD2,-,TRBJ2-5,TGTGCCTGGAGTGCCAGGGAGGGGACCCAGTACTTC,CAWSAREGTQYF
TRBV18,-,-,TRBJ2-7,TGTGCCAGCTCACCACCATGGCAGGGGAAGTCCTACGAGCAGTACTTC,CASSPPWQGKSYEQYF
TRBV18,-,-,TRBJ2-1,TGTGCCAGCTCACCATCCGGGAGGACAGCCGCCAATGAGCAGTTCTTC,CASSPSGRTAANEQFF
TRBV2,TRBD1,-,TRBJ1-4,TGTGCCAGCAGCCTTGCGTCCGACAGGGGCCTGTTTTTT,CASSLASDRGLFF
TRBV7-2,-,few,TRBJ2-1,TGTGCCAGCAGCTACCTGACAGTTTACAATGAGCAGTTCTTC,CASSYLTVYNEQFF
TRBV4-2,-,few,TRBJ2-7,TGTGCCAGCAGCCCAGGGTCGGGGGCCAGCTCCTACGAGCAGTACTTC,CASSPGSGASSYEQYF
TRBV28,-,few,TRBJ1-5,TGTGCCAGCAGTTTAGGGGTGTCGGGCGATAATCAGCCCCAGCATTTT,CASSLGVSGDNQPQHF
TRBV2,-,few,TRBJ1-1,TGTGCCAGCAGTGAGAGCAGGGACACTGAAGCTTTCTTT,CASSESRDTEAFF
TRBV28,-,many,TRBJ1-1,TGTGCCAGCGGAGGGGGACAGAACACTGAAGCTTTCTTT,CASGGGQNTEAFF
TRBV20-1,-,few,TRBJ2-2,TGCAGTGCTAGAGATATGGGACGATCGAACACCGGGGAGCTGTTTTTT,CSARDMGRSNTGELFF
TRBV7-9,TRBD2,-,TRBJ2-2,TGTGCCAGCCGAGCGGGAGTCAAGTGGGAGCTGTTTTTT,CASRAGVKWELFF
TRBV10-3,TRBD1,few,TRBJ1-4,TGTGCCATCAGTGAGCCGGACAGGTCCTGGGAAGAAAAACTGTTTTTT,CAISEPDRSWEEKLFF
TRBV27,TRBD1,few,TRBJ2-7,TGTGCCACCGACAGGGGAGACAACGAGCAGTACTTC,CATDRGDNEQYF
TRBV28,TRBD1,-,TRBJ1-2,TGTGCCAGCAGTTTAGACAGGGTGAGCGTTTACACCTTC,CASSLDRVSVYTF
TRBV28,TRBD2,-,TRBJ2-7,TGTGCCAGCAGTTTTGAAACTAGCGGGAGGTACCACGAGCAGTACTTC,CASSFETSGRYHEQYF
TRBV20-1,-,many,TRBJ2-7,TGCAGTGCTCCCGCCGCGTTGGGGTACGAGCAGTACTTC,CSAPAALGYEQYF
TRBV5-1,-,-,TRBJ2-3,TGCGCCAGCAGCTTAAGACTGAGAAATACAGATACGCAGTATTTT,CASSLRLRNTDTQYF
TRBV28,-,-,TRBJ2-1,TGTGCCAGCGTCGGAGGGCCTTTTCTCAGCAATGAGCAGTTCTTC,CASVGGPFLSNEQFF
TRBV28,-,many,TRBJ1-4,TGTGCCAGCAGCCATGGAGGCTCCCAAGGTGAAAAACTGTTTTTT,CASSHGGSQGEKLFF